A selection of T cell receptor beta chains follows, all from one sample in a study of T cell responses to AZD1222 COVID-19 vaccine. Repertoires were generated with immunoSEQ multiplex PCR, while TCRdb's copy carries only in-frame clones and drops some. The sample lists 200,000 to 250,000 clones, around 94% occurring once. The input for sequencing was peripheral blood, taken 28 days after the second dose of the MenACWY control vaccine. The source of these receptors is an adult who received the MenACWY meningococcal vaccine as a control. The CDR3 runs from the conserved cysteine through the conserved F or W. Each record gives: J gene, V gene, D gene, clone size, CDR3 DNA, CDR3 protein. The D gene is left open where the match is weak. Size is omitted from some rows. Given values are once, few, many or a class for expanded clones.

>TRBJ2-4|TRBV9|TRBD1|.
TGTGCCAGCAGCGTAGGGGACAGGGGGCTAAACATTCAGTACTTC
CASSVGDRGLNIQYF
>TRBJ1-4|TRBV2|.|.
TGTGCCAGCAATCGTGAGGAGGGGGATGAAAAACTGTTTTTT
CASNREEGDEKLFF
>TRBJ1-1|TRBV19|.|once
TGTGCCAGTAACCGGGGGGTGAGGGGCCTTAACACTGAAGCTTTCTTT
CASNRGVRGLNTEAFF
>TRBJ1-5|TRBV3-1/TRBV3-2|.|.
TGTGCCAGCAGCCAAATTCTCGGGGAGGTTCAGCCCCAGCATTTT
CASSQILGEVQPQHF
>TRBJ2-7|TRBV5-4|.|.
TGTGCCAGCAGCTCACAGGGAGGCGAGCAGTACTTC
CASSSQGGEQYF
>TRBJ2-6|TRBV4-2|.|.
TGTGCCAGCAGCCTCGAGGGAGACAGCGTCTCTGGGGCCAACGTCCTGACTTTC
CASSLEGDSVSGANVLTF
>TRBJ2-7|TRBV19|.|.
TGTGCCAGTAGCAGAGCGCCCTACGAGCAGTACTTC
CASSRAPYEQYF
>TRBJ1-6|TRBV5-1|.|.
TGCGCCAGCAGCTTGGATCAGGGACGGGTTAATTCACCCCTCCACTTT
CASSLDQGRVNSPLHF
>TRBJ2-1|TRBV4-1|.|.
TGCGCCAGCAGCCAAACCCCGGGGAATAGGCACCATGAGCAGTTCTTC
CASSQTPGNRHHEQFF
>TRBJ1-6|TRBV5-1|.|.
TGCGCCAGCAGCTTGGCCCCTGGCTCCTATAATTCACCCCTCCACTTT
CASSLAPGSYNSPLHF
>TRBJ2-5|TRBV28|.|.
TGTGCCAGCAGTCCAGGGGCGGGAGCGGGGCAAGAGACCCAGTACTTC
CASSPGAGAGQETQYF
>TRBJ1-1|TRBV12-3/TRBV12-4|.|.
TGTGCCAGCGGTCTCGACAGCATTCCATTCTTT
CASGLDSIPFF
>TRBJ1-3|TRBV12-3/TRBV12-4|.|once
TGTGCCAGCAGTGCACTTGTCAAAGACATATATTTT
CASSALVKDIYF
>TRBJ1-6|TRBV28|.|.
TGTGCCAGCAGTCCGGGGAGCCCTTATTCACCCCTCCACTTT
CASSPGSPYSPLHF
>TRBJ1-2|TRBV28|.|.
TGTGCCACCAGAGGAGGGGGGCCGGTCTATGGCTACACCTTC
CATRGGGPVYGYTF
>TRBJ2-5|TRBV7-2|TRBD2|.
TGTGCCAGCGGCCCGACTGGGCTAGCGGGAGGTCCGTTGGCCCAGTACTTC
CASGPTGLAGGPLAQYF
>TRBJ2-5|TRBV6-5|.|.
TGTGCCAGTAACTTGGGGGCCCTCTCGGAGACCCAGTACTTC
CASNLGALSETQYF
>TRBJ2-3|TRBV7-3|.|.
TGTGCCAGCAGCCAATCCCGGGGGACAGCCACAGATACGCAGTATTTT
CASSQSRGTATDTQYF
>TRBJ2-1|TRBV5-5|TRBD1|.
TGTGCCAGCACGGGACAGGGTCACAATGAGCAGTTCTTC
CASTGQGHNEQFF
>TRBJ2-3|TRBV27|.|.
TGTGCCAGCACCGCTAGCGCCGGGGCAGATACGCAGTATTTT
CASTASAGADTQYF
>TRBJ2-3|TRBV3-1/TRBV3-2|TRBD1|.
TGTGCCAGCAGCCAAGACGGGACAGGGGGTCGAACAGATACGCAGTATTTT
CASSQDGTGGRTDTQYF
>TRBJ2-3|TRBV11-1|.|.
TGTGCCAGCAGCCCCCGTCGTGGAACAGATACGCAGTATTTT
CASSPRRGTDTQYF
>TRBJ1-2|TRBV28|.|.
TGTGCCAGCAGTTTTAGACCCGCCGCTAACTATGGCTACACCTTC
CASSFRPAANYGYTF
>TRBJ2-6|TRBV5-4|.|.
TGTGCCGCTAGTGGGGCTGGGGCCAACGTCCTGACTTTC
CAASGAGANVLTF
>TRBJ2-2|TRBV14|TRBD2|once
TGTGCCAGCAGCTATAGGACTAGCGGGCGCACCGGGGAGCTGTTTTTT
CASSYRTSGRTGELFF
>TRBJ2-7|TRBV4-2|.|.
TGTGCCAGCAGCCAAGACGGCGAGCAGTACTTC
CASSQDGEQYF
>TRBJ2-1|TRBV28|TRBD2|.
TGTGCCAGCAGTTTAAAGGTTCCTAGCGGGAGAGGTAATGAGCAGTTCTTC
CASSLKVPSGRGNEQFF
>TRBJ1-4|TRBV29-1|.|.
TGCAGCGTGTCTGGGGCAACTAATGAAAAACTGTTTTTT
CSVSGATNEKLFF
>TRBJ1-5|TRBV23-1|.|.
TGCGCCAGCACCCCCCCGGGGCACTATAGCAATCAGCCCCAGCATTTT
CASTPPGHYSNQPQHF
>TRBJ1-3|TRBV5-1|.|once
TGCGCCAGCAGCTTGGGACAGAGCTCTGGAAACACCATATATTTT
CASSLGQSSGNTIYF
>TRBJ2-3|TRBV29-1|.|.
TGCAGCGTTGAAGAAGCGGCTAGCACAGATACGCAGTATTTT
CSVEEAASTDTQYF
>TRBJ1-5|TRBV6-4|.|.
TGTGCCGCAGCGGGGGCAGGGCAGCCCCAGCATTTT
CAAAGAGQPQHF
>TRBJ2-7|TRBV28|TRBD2|.
TGTGCCAGCTTTGGGGGAGGGTATTACGAGCAGTACTTC
CASFGGGYYEQYF
>TRBJ2-3|TRBV5-1|.|.
TGCGCCAGCAGCTTGGTGGGCGGGGGCCGAGATACGCAGTATTTT
CASSLVGGGRDTQYF
>TRBJ2-2|TRBV19|.|once
TGTGCCAGTAGTATCGCGGTTGTGGTCGCCGGGGAGCTGTTTTTT
CASSIAVVVAGELFF
>TRBJ1-2|TRBV7-9|.|.
TGTGCCAGCAGCTCCATGAAAGAGAGGGGCGTGTATGGCTACACCTTC
CASSSMKERGVYGYTF
>TRBJ2-3|TRBV19|TRBD2|.
TGTGCCAGTAGTCACGGGGCTAGCGGAAGCACAGATACGCAGTATTTT
CASSHGASGSTDTQYF
>TRBJ2-1|TRBV5-4|.|.
TGTGCCAGCAGCTTAGCCGATAACTCCTACAATGAGCAGTTCTTC
CASSLADNSYNEQFF
>TRBJ2-3|TRBV7-9|.|.
TGTGCCAGCAGTTCCGGGTCCGGGGCTGATACGCAGTATTTT
CASSSGSGADTQYF
>TRBJ1-6|TRBV2|.|.
TGTGCCAGCAGTGTTGAGTGGATAGACTCACCCCTCCACTTT
CASSVEWIDSPLHF
>TRBJ2-5|TRBV12-3/TRBV12-4|.|few
TGTGCCAGCAGTTTAGCGGAGGGGGAGACCCAGTACTTC
CASSLAEGETQYF
>TRBJ2-6|TRBV5-5|.|.
TGTGCCAGCAGCTTCATCAGACAGTCTGGGGCCAACGTCCTGACTTTC
CASSFIRQSGANVLTF
>TRBJ2-1|TRBV7-9|.|.
TGTGCCAGCAGGGTGATCGCCAATGAGCAGTTCTTC
CASRVIANEQFF
>TRBJ2-3|TRBV23-1|.|.
TGCGCCAGCAGTCTTCGACACTGCACAGATACGCAGTATTTT
CASSLRHCTDTQYF
>TRBJ2-1|TRBV9|.|.
TGTGCCAGCAGCGTAGGTACTGGACTACGCTACAATGAGCAGTTCTTC
CASSVGTGLRYNEQFF
>TRBJ2-2|TRBV7-9|TRBD1|.
TGTGCCAGCAGCCTCACTAGGACAGGTTCCCGAGACACCGGGGAGCTGTTTTTT
CASSLTRTGSRDTGELFF
>TRBJ2-7|TRBV21-1|.|.
TGTGCCAGCAGCGAGAATAACAGGGGCGGTCTATACGAGCAGTACTTC
CASSENNRGGLYEQYF
>TRBJ1-4|TRBV7-2|.|.
TGTGCCAGCAGCCACAGATCGGCAACTAATGAAAAACTGTTTTTT
CASSHRSATNEKLFF
>TRBJ2-5|TRBV4-1|.|.
TGCGCCAGCAGCCAAGGGATTTACGAGACCCAGTACTTC
CASSQGIYETQYF
>TRBJ1-2|TRBV24-1|.|once
TGTGCCACCAGTGAGGCCGGGACGGATGATGGCTACACCTTC
CATSEAGTDDGYTF
>TRBJ1-2|TRBV19|.|.
TGTGCCAGTAGTATCGGTCAGGGCTATGGCTACACCTTC
CASSIGQGYGYTF
>TRBJ1-3|TRBV4-2|TRBD1|.
TGTGCCAGCAGCCAAGATGACAGGGGAGGAGGAAACACCATATATTTT
CASSQDDRGGGNTIYF